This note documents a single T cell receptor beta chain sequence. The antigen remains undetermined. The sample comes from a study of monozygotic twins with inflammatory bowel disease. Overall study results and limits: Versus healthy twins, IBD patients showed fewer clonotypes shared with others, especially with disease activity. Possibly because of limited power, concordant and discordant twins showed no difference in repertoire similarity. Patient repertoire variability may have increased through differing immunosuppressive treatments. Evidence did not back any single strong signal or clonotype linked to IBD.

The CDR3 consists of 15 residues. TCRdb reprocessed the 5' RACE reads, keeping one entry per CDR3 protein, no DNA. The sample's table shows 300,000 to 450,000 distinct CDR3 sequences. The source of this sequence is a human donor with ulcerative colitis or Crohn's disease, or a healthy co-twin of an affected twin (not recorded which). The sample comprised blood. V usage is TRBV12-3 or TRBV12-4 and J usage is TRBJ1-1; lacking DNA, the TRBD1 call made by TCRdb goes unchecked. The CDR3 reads CASSLTEQGATEAFF.